Included here is one T cell receptor beta chain sequence, with context. Its cognate antigen is unknown. Sequenced by immunoSEQ multiplex PCR; TCRdb stores in-frame clones only, minus some. In the table there are roughly 67,000 clones, approximately 80% of which are singletons. The CDR3 totals 14 residues. V was shortened by 2 bases and J by 6 bases, with 11 bases between the two germline ends. The V gene's germline CDR1 is MNHEY and CDR2 SMNVEV (reference sequence). These data originate in a study of OX40 agonist ivuxolimab in advanced cancers. Study summary: In this trial design, patients received ivuxolimab intravenously at 0.01 to 10 mg/kg every 2 weeks. A partial response was reached by three patients: one with hepatocellular carcinoma and two with cutaneous melanoma.

The study's findings and limits: Partial responders receiving 0.1-3.0 mg/kg showed among the lowest clonal expansion.

This clonotype was sampled from an adult with an advanced solid tumor such as melanoma, head and neck, liver or kidney cancer. This sample comprised CD4+ or CD8+ T cells sorted from blood, obtained in a trial of the OX40 agonist ivuxolimab. The chain couples TRBV27 to TRBJ1-5; D is uncertain. The CDR3 coding sequence is TGTGCCAGCAGTTTAGTCCCCCTAGGTCAGCCCCAGCATTTT. It specifies CASSLVPLGQPQHF.